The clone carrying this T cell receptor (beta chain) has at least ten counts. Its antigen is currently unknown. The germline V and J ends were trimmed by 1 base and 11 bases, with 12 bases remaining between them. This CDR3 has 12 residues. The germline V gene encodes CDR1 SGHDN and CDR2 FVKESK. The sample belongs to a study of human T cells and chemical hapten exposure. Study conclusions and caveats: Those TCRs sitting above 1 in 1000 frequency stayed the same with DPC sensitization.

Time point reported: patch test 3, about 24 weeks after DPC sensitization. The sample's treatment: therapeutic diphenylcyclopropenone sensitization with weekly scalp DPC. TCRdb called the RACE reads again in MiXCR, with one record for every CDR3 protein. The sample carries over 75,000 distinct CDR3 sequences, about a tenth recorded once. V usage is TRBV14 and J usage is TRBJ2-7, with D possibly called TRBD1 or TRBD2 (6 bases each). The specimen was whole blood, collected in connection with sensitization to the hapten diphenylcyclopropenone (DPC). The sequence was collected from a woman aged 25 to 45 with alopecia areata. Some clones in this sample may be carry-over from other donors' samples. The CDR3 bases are TGTGCCAGCAGCCAAGTCGACAGGAGGGAGTACGTC. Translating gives CASSQVDRREYV.